The 27 T cell receptor beta chains reported below all come from one sample, sequenced in a study of a mutant IDH1 vaccine in newly diagnosed glioma. Time point denoted: week 11, during vaccination. Each dose delivered 300 ug of mutant IDH1 20-mer peptide subcutaneously with imiquimod. TCRdb keeps only in-frame clones here, not all; method: immunoSEQ multiplex PCR. The sample consists of about 36,000 clones, 80% of them appearing once. Antigens for these TCRs are unknown. Sequenced here: peripheral blood mononuclear cells (PBMCs), sampled from a glioma patient whose treatment included an IDH1 peptide vaccine. The receptors originated from a woman aged 25-40 years with glioma. Some clones in this sample may be carry-over from other donors' samples.

V and J are TRBV10-3 and TRBJ1-1; D is unresolved. V was shortened by 6 bases and J by 0 bases, with 14 bases between the two germline ends. CDR1 is ENHRY and CDR2 is SYGVKD in the germline V gene. The CDR3 extends over 15 amino acids. The CDR3 DNA is TGTGCCATCAGGCTAATAAAAGACGTGAACACTGAAGCTTTCTTT. It encodes CAIRLIKDVNTEAFF.

The chain recombines TRBV7-4 with TRBJ1-5, with TRBD1 matching over 9 bases. The CDR3 covers 14 residues. Trimming cost V 5 bases and J 4 bases; bases outside gene matches: 3. Germline values: CDR1 SGHVT, CDR2 SQSDAQ. Here the CDR3 reads CASSGDRENQPQHF. Written as DNA, the CDR3 is TGTGCCAGCAGCGGGGACAGGGAGAATCAGCCCCAGCATTTT.

This clone was detected only a few times. This chain uses TRBV7-2 with TRBJ2-7, with a tentative D call TRBD2 (6 bases). The CDR3 is 15 amino acids. Trimming left V 3 bases short and J 2 bases short, with 14 bases between. Germline V gene data show CDR1 as SGHTA and CDR2 as FQGNSA. CDR3 DNA sequence: TGTGCCAGCAGCTTTAAACCGGGACTCACCTACGAGCAGTACTTC. Residues: CASSFKPGLTYEQYF.

The chain recombines TRBV5-6 with TRBJ2-1; D is possibly TRBD1 or TRBD2 (5 bases each). V was clipped by 5 bases and J by 0 bases, with 12 bases between them. The V gene's germline CDR1 is SGHDT and CDR2 YYEEEE. The CDR3 is made up of 15 amino acids. CDR3 DNA: TGTGCCAGCAGGGATGGGGACCGCTCCTACAATGAGCAGTTCTTC. Translation: CASRDGDRSYNEQFF.

The chain joins TRBV9 to TRBJ1-5; D remains ambiguous. Germline V lookup: CDR1 SGDLS, CDR2 YYNGEE. Trimming shortened V by 4 bases and J by 9 bases, and 17 bases separated the two germline ends. CDR3 size: 14 residues. The CDR3, as DNA: TGTGCCAGCAGCCGCGGACCCCCCGCGCGGCCCCAGCATTTT. Protein: CASSRGPPARPQHF.

J is TRBJ1-5 and V is TRBV4-1; D not resolved. The germline CDR1 and CDR2 sequences are MGHRA and YSYEKL. With 0 bases removed from V and 7 bases from J, the gap between germline ends came to 10 bases. The CDR3 spans 14 residues. The CDR3 DNA is TGCGCCAGCAGCCAAGAGGGGATTAGGCAGCCCCAGCATTTT. It translates to CASSQEGIRQPQHF.

This sequence joins TRBV5-4 and TRBJ1-3; TRBD1 agrees at 8 bases. Trimming cost V 3 bases and J 4 bases; bases outside gene matches: 3. The CDR3 spans 14 residues. Per germline, CDR1 SGHNT and CDR2 YYREEE (reference sequence). The CDR3 DNA reads as TGTGCCAGCAGCTCACAGGGGGAAGGAAACACCATATATTTT. This gives the protein CASSSQGEGNTIYF.

This rearrangement joins TRBV2 to TRBJ2-7; 9 nucleotides align to TRBD1. V shed 6 bases and J 6 bases; nucleotides not matched to a gene: 6. The CDR3 is 13 residues long. Germline CDR1 SNHLY, CDR2 FYNNEI. The CDR3 protein is CASRTGGGGEQYF. CDR3 nucleotide sequence: TGTGCCAGCAGAACAGGGGGCGGGGGCGAGCAGTACTTC.

The CDR3 coding sequence is TGTGCCAGTACCCCACCCCGGGGGTCGGCCAAAAACATTCAGTACTTC. The encoded protein is CASTPPRGSAKNIQYF. The rearrangement joins TRBV19 to TRBJ2-4, with a weak D call TRBD2 (6 bases). V was cut by 7 bases and J by 1 base, with 17 bases left in between. CDR1 and CDR2 from the germline V gene are LNHDA and SQIVND (reference sequence). The CDR3 loop spans 16 amino acids.

This clone has just one count. V is TRBV7-2 and J is TRBJ2-7; weak D call: TRBD2 (6 bases). This CDR3 has 14 amino acids. V was cut by 7 bases and J by 0 bases, with 13 bases left in between. CDR1 is SGHTA, CDR2 FQGNSA, per germline. The CDR3 protein is CASTSMGGSYEQYF. The CDR3 coding sequence is TGTGCCAGCACCTCGATGGGGGGCTCCTACGAGCAGTACTTC.

This clone was detected only once. The rearrangement joins TRBV29-1 to TRBJ1-5; the D gene is possibly TRBD1 (5 bases). Trimming shortened V by 5 bases and J by 11 bases, and 13 bases separated the two germline ends. CDR1 and CDR2 (germline): SQVTM, ANQGSEA. There are 11 residues in the CDR3. The CDR3 bases are TGCAGCGTTTTAGGGACCGGAACCCAGCATTTT. This encodes CSVLGTGTQHF. The full variable domain, with the rest looked up from reference TRBV29-1 and TRBJ1-5, is SAVISQKPSRDICQRGTSLTIQCQVDSQVTMMFWYRQQPGQSLTLIATANQGSEATYESGFVIDKFPISRPNLTFSTLTVSNMSPEDSSIYLCSVLGTGTQHFGDGTRLSIL.

J is TRBJ2-7 and V is TRBV13; 8 nucleotides agree with TRBD1. CDR3 length: 14 amino acids. After removal of 5 bases from V and 6 bases from J, the junction contained 9 bases not matched to a gene. Germline-derived CDR1 and CDR2 are PRHDT and FYEKMQ (reference sequence). CDR3 nucleotide sequence: TGTGCCAGCAGCCTGGGACAGGTGGAATCCGAGCAGTACTTC. The encoded protein is CASSLGQVESEQYF.

V gene TRBV19 combines with J gene TRBJ2-5, with D tentatively TRBD2 (5 bases). Germline CDR1 reads LNHDA; CDR2 reads SQIVND (reference sequence). This CDR3 has 13 residues. Trimming shortened V by 6 bases and J by 1 base, and 9 bases separated the two germline ends. The chain's CDR3 is CASRRAFQETQYF. The CDR3 coding sequence is TGTGCCAGTAGGAGGGCTTTCCAAGAGACCCAGTACTTC.

The chain couples TRBV5-1 to TRBJ1-1; a weak D match, TRBD1 (6 bases). V lost 4 bases to trimming and J lost 4 bases, with 17 bases between them. The CDR3 length is 15 residues. The germline gives CDR1 SGHRS, CDR2 YFSETQ. The DNA of the CDR3 is TGCGCCAGCAGCGGTAGTAGGGGGTCTATCACTGAAGCTTTCTTT. It specifies CASSGSRGSITEAFF.

The V and J genes are TRBV30 and TRBJ2-4, with TRBD1 matching over 10 bases. This CDR3 has 14 amino acids. The germline V gene has CDR1 GTSNPN and CDR2 SVGIG (reference sequence). V gave up 4 bases and J gave up 7 bases; unmatched junction bases: 7. The CDR3 nucleotides read TGTGCCTGGACCGGGACAGGGGCCTGGAACATTCAGTACTTC. This translates into CAWTGTGAWNIQYF. The variable domain in full, with the rest retrieved from reference TRBV30 and TRBJ2-4, is SQTIHQWPATLVQPVGSPLSLECTVEGTSNPNLYWYRQAAGRGLQLLFYSVGIGQISSEVPQNLSASRPQDRQFILSSKKLLLSDSGFYLCAWTGTGAWNIQYFGAGTRLSVL.

V and J are TRBV19 and TRBJ1-3; D possibly corresponds to TRBD1 (6 bases). This CDR3 contains 15 residues. Looked up from germline, CDR1 is LNHDA and CDR2 is SQIVND (reference sequence). Trimming took 6 bases from V and 1 from J, leaving 13 bases between them. CDR3 nucleotides: TGTGCCAGTAGCTTAACAGGGACGTCTGGAAACACCATATATTTT. This sequence encodes CASSLTGTSGNTIYF.

This chain uses TRBV2 with TRBJ2-5, with TRBD1 matching over 7 bases. Germline lookup yields CDR1 SNHLY and CDR2 FYNNEI. V was pared by 7 bases and J by 4 bases, with 6 bases of the junction left unmatched. The CDR3 is 13 residues long. CDR3 region: CASTRGSGETQYF. The CDR3 DNA reads TGTGCCAGCACCAGGGGGTCTGGAGAGACCCAGTACTTC.

The chain uses TRBV7-9 and TRBJ1-2; D is undetermined. The CDR3 loop spans 12 amino acids. Germline V gene data show CDR1 as SEHNR and CDR2 as FQNEAQ (reference sequence). V dropped 5 bases and J dropped 9 bases, with 13 bases sitting between them. CDR3 DNA: TGTGCCAGCAGCCTAACAAGTCGGAGCTACACCTTC. Translating it yields CASSLTSRSYTF.

The rearrangement uses TRBV19 and TRBJ1-1; D is perhaps TRBD1 (5 bases). CDR1 is LNHDA and CDR2 is SQIVND in the germline V gene (reference sequence). The CDR3 is 11 residues long. Deletions cut 11 bases from V and 7 bases from J, with 14 bases between. CDR3 in DNA: TGTGCCGTCGGGGGTCCAGTTGAAGCTTTCTTT. It translates to CAVGGPVEAFF.

The chain carries TRBV5-4 and TRBJ1-4; no reliable D call. Trimming shortened V by 0 bases and J by 6 bases, and 12 bases separated the two germline ends. Germline assignment: CDR1 SGHNT and CDR2 YYREEE (reference sequence). This CDR3 is 15 amino acids long. Here the CDR3 reads CASSLAGRSDEKLFF. DNA of the CDR3: TGTGCCAGCAGCTTGGCGGGCAGGTCGGATGAAAAACTGTTTTTT.

This chain joins TRBV4-1 and TRBJ2-7, with 9 bases identical to TRBD1. Germline V gene data show CDR1 as MGHRA and CDR2 as YSYEKL. This CDR3 contains 15 residues. With 5 bases clipped from V and 5 bases from J, the junction kept 10 bases outside the gene matches. The CDR3 region has the DNA TGCGCCAGCAGCTCTCCGGGACAGGGCACCCACGAGCAGTACTTC. This codes for CASSSPGQGTHEQYF.

This chain connects TRBV6-6 to TRBJ1-5; a weak D match, TRBD1 (6 bases). V lost 2 bases, J lost 1 base, and 12 bases lay in between. Germline assignment: CDR1 MNHNY and CDR2 SVGAGI (reference sequence). CDR3 length: 16 amino acids. CDR3 DNA: TGTGCCAGCAGTTACGAAGGGGGGGCGAGCAATCAGCCCCAGCATTTT. Its translation is CASSYEGGASNQPQHF.

The chain combines TRBV9 with TRBJ2-7; a possible D gene is TRBD1 (8 bases). The germline V gene encodes CDR1 SGDLS and CDR2 YYNGEE. Trimming shortened V by 3 bases and J by 4 bases, and 17 bases separated the two germline ends. The CDR3 has 15 amino acids. This CDR3 reads CASSGQNRGGYEQYF. CDR3 coding DNA: TGTGCCAGCAGCGGCCAGAACAGGGGGGGATACGAGCAGTACTTC. Full variable domain (missing parts from reference TRBV9 and TRBJ2-7): DSGVTQTPKHLITATGQRVTLRCSPRSGDLSVYWYQQSLDQGLQFLIQYYNGEERAKGNILERFSAQQFPDLHSELNLSSLELGDSALYFCASSGQNRGGYEQYFGPGTRLTVT.

J is TRBJ1-2 and V is TRBV5-1; 7 positions match TRBD1. Germline V CDR1 and CDR2: SGHRS, YFSETQ. CDR3 length equals 15 residues. V shed 1 base, J shed 5 bases, and the junction held 8 bases outside the gene matches. Here the CDR3 DNA reads TGCGCCAGCAGCTTGATTCAGGGGGGGTCTTATGGCTACACCTTC. Translation: CASSLIQGGSYGYTF.

This clone was detected once. This sequence joins TRBV7-8 and TRBJ2-1; D assignment may be TRBD1 or TRBD2 (5 bases each). This CDR3 comprises 15 residues. The V gene's germline CDR1 is SGHVS and CDR2 FQNEAQ. Trimming took 7 bases from V and 6 from J, leaving 19 bases between them. The chain's CDR3 is CASTLGVQAGNEQFF. The CDR3 DNA follows: TGTGCCAGCACCCTGGGGGTCCAAGCCGGCAATGAGCAGTTCTTC.

The CDR3: CASSRQGRASYEQYF. DNA of the CDR3: TGTGCCAGCAGTCGACAGGGTCGAGCCTCCTACGAGCAGTACTTC. The rearrangement links TRBV2 to TRBJ2-7; 7 positions match TRBD1. The J segment lost 0 bases and the V segment lost 5 bases, leaving 7 bases of the junction unmatched. Germline V gives CDR1 SNHLY, CDR2 FYNNEI. The CDR3 covers 15 residues.

This chain connects TRBV15 to TRBJ2-7; D unclear. In germline, CDR1 is LNHNV, CDR2 YYDKDF (reference sequence). The CDR3 is made up of 14 amino acids. V lost 0 bases, J lost 7 bases, and 13 bases lay in between. The CDR3 is CATSRDGSAWEQYF. The CDR3 bases are TGTGCCACCAGCAGAGATGGGTCGGCCTGGGAGCAGTACTTC.